The TCR beta chain under discussion was sequenced for a study of TIL therapy for anti-PD-1-resistant metastatic lung cancer. Findings of the study overall: After infusion, TIL clonotypes partly replaced peripheral T cells and declined over months.

Time point here: pre-treatment sample, taken before nivolumab and TIL therapy. The immunoSEQ assay was v3. The assay was immunoSEQ multiplex PCR, and TCRdb's table has in-frame clones only and misses some. The sample lists about 55,000 clones, about 81% occurring once. CDR1 is MNHEY, CDR2 SMNVEV, per germline (reference sequence). V was pared by 0 bases and J by 2 bases, with 5 bases between. The CDR3 is 13 residues long. With respect to this clone: Antigen specificity is unknown.

Source: blood, taken at baseline. This receptor was identified in a person between 25 and 80 years old with non-small cell lung cancer. This chain connects TRBV27 to TRBJ2-7; D is ambiguous. CDR3 loop: CASSLSLTYEQYF. The DNA of the CDR3 is TGTGCCAGCAGTTTATCCTTAACCTACGAGCAGTACTTC.